This T cell receptor (beta chain) appears in the sequencing data of a study of blood T cells in healthy people across ages. Each individual donor underwent a draw of approximately 10 milliliters of peripheral blood. Together with a sample-barcoded 5' primer, a J-beta primer mix was included in a second PCR lasting roughly 6 to 12 cycles. Every cDNA was tagged by a template-switch adaptor with 12 random nucleotides. TCRdb reprocessed the 5' RACE reads via MiXCR and lists one record per CDR3 protein. The data hold under 950,000 distinct CDR3 sequences, with about 20% observed a single time. General study results and limits: Older age went with lower TCR beta diversity per million T cells, in a roughly linear way.

A word on this clonotype: No antigen is known for it.

Source material: blood. This TCR was sampled from an older man in good health.

CDR3 nucleotides: TGCAGTGCTAGAGGTCCGGGACAGCTGAACACCGGGGAGCTGTTTTTT. Residues: CSARGPGQLNTGELFF. V gene TRBV20-1 combines with J gene TRBJ2-2; TRBD1 matches at 7 bases. The CDR3 is 16 amino acids. Germline values: CDR1 DFQATT, CDR2 SNEGSKA (reference sequence). V shed 1 base and J 1 base; nucleotides not matched to a gene: 6.